This T cell receptor beta chain was sequenced during a study of neoadjuvant anti-PD-1 for oral cavity cancer. Study-level information: Patients mostly received three to four biweekly nivolumab doses at 3 mg/kg before surgery. Around day 43, patients without progression received a fourth nivolumab dose before surgery.

General study findings and limits: Non-responders to neoadjuvant nivolumab had significantly more clonal PBMC T cells than responders. With three patients per group, TCR findings need larger cohorts.

Trimming took off 1 base at V and 3 bases at J, with 9 bases between the two ends. CDR3 size: 14 residues. Germline CDR1 is MGHDK and CDR2 is SYGVNS. Time point here: after neoadjuvant nivolumab, at surgical resection. TCRdb's copy holds only in-frame clones and misses some; the assay was immunoSEQ multiplex PCR. The sample records around 32,000 clones, around four fifths being singletons. Note on this clone: Its antigen is not identified.

Material: PBMCs, obtained after nivolumab (anti-PD-1) treatment. The J gene is TRBJ1-2, the V gene TRBV25-1, with TRBD1 as a possible D gene (5 bases). This TCR was recovered from a person aged 35-80 years with oral cavity squamous cell carcinoma. As DNA, the CDR3 is TGTGCCAGCAGTGAATGGGGGGGGGACTATGGCTACACCTTC. Amino acids: CASSEWGGDYGYTF.